The 3 T cell receptor beta chains in this list originate from one sample, sequenced in a study of T-cell reconstitution after alpha-beta-depleted transplantation in children. TCRbeta library preparation incorporated unique molecular identifiers. TCRdb recomputed calls from the PCR reads with MiXCR, one row per CDR3 protein. The profile shows about 110,000 distinct CDR3 sequences, 10% of them singletons. Sequenced material: PBMCs, taken before TCRalphabeta/CD19-depleted stem cell transplant. These receptors all stem from a boy aged 2-15 years with acute lymphoblastic leukemia, due to receive a stem cell transplant.

The rearrangement links TRBV7-8 to TRBJ2-6, with a possible D match to TRBD1 (5 bases). The CDR3 is made up of 14 amino acids. Germline CDR1 is SGHVS and CDR2 is FQNEAQ. Trimming took 5 bases from V and 2 from J, leaving 7 bases between them. The CDR3 loop is CASSLGAGANVLTF. CDR3 bases: TGTGCCAGCAGCCTAGGGGCTGGGGCCAACGTCCTGACTTTC.

This clonotype was counted only a few times. The chain couples TRBV9 to TRBJ2-5; D is unresolved. The V and J ends lost 1 base and 4 bases respectively, with 11 bases between them. The CDR3 contains 14 residues. CDR1 is SGDLS, CDR2 YYNGEE, per germline. Written as DNA, the CDR3 is TGTGCCAGCAGCGTATCCGACGAGAGAGAGACCCAGTACTTC. This sequence encodes CASSVSDERETQYF.

This clonotype appeared a few times. One end of the junction is discordant with germline, which a read error may explain. The CDR3 here is CASSPQGDLDGYTF. The CDR3 DNA reads as TGTGCCAGCTCGCCACAGGGGGACTTGGATGGCTACACCTTC. V and J are TRBV18 and TRBJ1-2, with 8 bases matching TRBD1. The germline CDR1 and CDR2 sequences are KGHSH and LQKENI. CDR3 length: 14 amino acids. The full variable domain, rest sourced from reference TRBV18 and TRBJ1-2, is NAGVMQNPRHLVRRRGQEARLRCSPMKGHSHVYWYRQLPEEGLKFMVYLQKENIIDESGMPKERFSAEFPKEGPSILRIQQVVRGDSAAYFCASSPQGDLDGYTFGSGTRLTVV.